This T cell receptor (beta chain) stems from a study of blood T cells in healthy people across ages. There are many counts of this clonotype. A J-beta primer mix and a sample-barcoded 5' primer were used in a second PCR of about 7 to 12 cycles. One entry per CDR3 protein, called by TCRdb with MiXCR from the 5' RACE reads. Of more than 800,000 distinct CDR3 sequences detected, 29% appear once; the ten largest clones hold 17%. CDR3 length: 13 amino acids. Germline CDR1 reads ENHRY; CDR2 reads SYGVKD. V lost 2 bases and J lost 5, with 7 bases in between. The sample consisted of blood. The chain recombines TRBV10-3 with TRBJ1-5, with no clear D. The receptor comes from a woman of 80 years or more in good health. The CDR3 coding sequence is TGTGCCATCAGTGAGATCGGGGATCAGCCCCAGCATTTT. This sequence encodes CAISEIGDQPQHF.